The 20 T cell receptor beta chains below all came from one sample that was sequenced in a study of sequential checkpoint blockade in melanoma. Documented treatment: randomized to nivolumab then ipilimumab (arm A) or the reverse (arm B). The repertoire was sequenced with immunoSEQ multiplex PCR; TCRdb's copy has only in-frame clones and lacks some. This sample has 20,000 to 25,000 clones; around 26% occur once, and the top ten carry 6.7%. This specimen was tumor tissue (inferred from file names), taken from a patient given nivolumab and ipilimumab in sequence. The receptors stem from a human donor with melanoma.

This clone showed up just a few times. The J gene is TRBJ2-2, the V gene TRBV14; D unresolved. In germline, CDR1 is SGHDN, CDR2 FVKESK. Trimming pared 1 base from V and 4 bases from J, leaving 4 bases between. The CDR3 runs to 13 residues. CDR3 residues: CASSQVGTGELFF. In DNA form, the CDR3 reads TGTGCCAGCAGCCAAGTGGGCACCGGGGAGCTGTTTTTT.

This sequence joins TRBV2 and TRBJ2-1; the match to TRBD1 covers 8 bases. The CDR3 is made up of 15 amino acids. Per the germline V gene, CDR1 is SNHLY and CDR2 is FYNNEI. With 6 bases clipped from V and 0 bases from J, the junction kept 4 bases outside the gene matches. The chain's CDR3 is CASSRDRSSYNEQFF. The CDR3 bases are TGTGCCAGCAGCAGGGACAGGAGCTCCTACAATGAGCAGTTCTTC. Looking up the rest from reference TRBV2 and TRBJ2-1 gives the full variable domain: EPEVTQTPSHQVTQMGQEVILRCVPISNHLYFYWYRQILGQKVEFLVSFYNNEISEKSEIFDDQFSVERPDGSNFTLKIRSTKLEDSAMYFCASSRDRSSYNEQFFGPGTRLTVL.

Many counts were recorded for this clone. This sequence joins TRBV6-8 and TRBJ2-1; 8 bases match TRBD2. The CDR3 covers 20 residues. J gave up 0 bases and V 4 bases, and 17 bases lay outside the gene matches. From germline, CDR1 is MNHGY and CDR2 SAAAGT. The CDR3 bases are TGTGCCAGCAGTTTTTTTTCCCCTCTAGCAGCGGGGGACTCCTACAATGAGCAGTTCTTC. Translated, it gives CASSFFSPLAAGDSYNEQFF.

This clone has more than one count but fewer than ten. This chain connects TRBV15 to TRBJ2-2, with D possibly being TRBD2 (5 bases). The ends were cut back, 3 bases at V and 7 bases at J, with 12 bases in the middle. Germline V lookup: CDR1 LNHNV, CDR2 YYDKDF (reference sequence). The CDR3 has 14 residues. The CDR3 region is CATSSSGVSGELFF. CDR3 DNA sequence: TGTGCCACCAGCAGTTCCGGGGTTAGCGGGGAGCTGTTTTTT.

This clone was detected many times. V is TRBV11-3 and J is TRBJ2-7, with D perhaps matching TRBD2 (6 bases). This CDR3 comprises 15 residues. V gave up 3 bases and J gave up 2 bases, with 14 bases separating them. Germline CDR1 is SGHNT and CDR2 is YENEEA. The CDR3 region is CASSFGGGSPYEQYF. For the CDR3, the DNA is TGTGCCAGCAGCTTCGGAGGAGGGTCCCCCTACGAGCAGTACTTC. The full variable domain, with the rest looked up from reference TRBV11-3 and TRBJ2-7, is EAGVVQSPRYKIIEKKQPVAFWCNPISGHNTLYWYLQNLGQGPELLIRYENEEAVDDSQLPKDRFSAERLKGVDSTLKIQPAELGDSAVYLCASSFGGGSPYEQYFGPGTRLTVT.

This clone was counted between two and nine times. This chain connects TRBV28 to TRBJ2-2, with 10 bases aligning to TRBD1. There are 14 residues in the CDR3. CDR1 and CDR2 from the germline V gene are MDHEN and SYDVKM. With 5 bases clipped from V and 9 bases from J, the junction kept 6 bases outside the gene matches. The CDR3 bases are TGTGCCAGCAGTGCGGCGGGACAGGGGAGGGAGCTGTTTTTT. It encodes CASSAAGQGRELFF.

The CDR3 nucleotides read TGTGCCAGCTCACCAGTGATTACCTCGACAGATACGCAGTATTTT. The encoded protein is CASSPVITSTDTQYF. This rearrangement joins TRBV18 to TRBJ2-3, with D unresolved. The germline V and J ends were trimmed by 2 bases and 3 bases, with 12 bases remaining between them. This CDR3 spans 15 amino acids. Germline V gene lookup returns CDR1 KGHSH and CDR2 LQKENI.

This clone was detected only a few times. The chain is built from TRBV6-8 and TRBJ2-2; 7 nucleotides line up with TRBD2. The germline V gene has CDR1 MNHGY and CDR2 SAAAGT. This CDR3 comprises 14 residues. V was pared by 8 bases and J by 1 base, with 4 bases of the junction left unmatched. The CDR3 spells CASGGSRNTGELFF. The CDR3 nucleotides are TGTGCCAGCGGCGGGAGTAGGAACACCGGGGAGCTGTTTTTT.

The rearrangement links TRBV28 to TRBJ1-3; D is undetermined. The V gene lost 11 bases and the J gene lost 0 bases, with 8 bases spanning the gap. The V gene's germline CDR1 is MDHEN and CDR2 SYDVKM. The CDR3 runs 12 residues. CDR3 sequence (DNA): TGTGCCGAGATTACCTCTGGAAACACCATATATTTT. This codes for CAEITSGNTIYF.

V gene TRBV19 combines with J gene TRBJ2-1; D is tentatively TRBD1 or TRBD2 (5 bases each). This CDR3 has 17 residues. Between the trimmed V and J ends, which lost 1 base and 0 bases, there was a span of 13 bases. The germline V gene encodes CDR1 LNHDA and CDR2 SQIVND (reference sequence). CDR3: CASSIAGRMSSYNEQFF. In DNA, the CDR3 is TGTGCCAGTAGTATAGCGGGGCGCATGAGCTCCTACAATGAGCAGTTCTTC.

The V call is TRBV4-1, the J call TRBJ2-7; 9 nucleotides match TRBD2. Germline values: CDR1 MGHRA, CDR2 YSYEKL. The CDR3 sequence is 17 residues long. The trim removed 0 bases at V and 6 bases at J, leaving 12 bases unmatched. The CDR3 DNA follows: TGCGCCAGCAGCCAAGATAGAGCGGGGGGCCGACCACCCGAGCAGTACTTC. Protein sequence: CASSQDRAGGRPPEQYF.

The chain carries TRBV11-3 and TRBJ1-2; D is uncertain. Trimming took 3 bases from V and 4 from J, leaving 15 bases between them. Germline V lookup: CDR1 SGHNT, CDR2 YENEEA. The CDR3 sequence is 15 residues long. The CDR3 spells CASSLDQAAIYGYTF. As DNA, the CDR3 is TGTGCCAGCAGCTTGGACCAAGCGGCCATCTATGGCTACACCTTC.

This clone was seen a few times. V is TRBV28 and J is TRBJ2-3; the match to TRBD1 covers 10 bases. CDR1 is MDHEN, CDR2 SYDVKM, per germline. V trimming: 5 bases; J trimming: 2 bases; junction bases outside the gene matches: 7. This CDR3 spans 16 amino acids. CDR3 DNA: TGTGCCAGCAGTATTTGGACAGGGGGAGACACAGATACGCAGTATTTT. As protein: CASSIWTGGDTDTQYF.

The chain couples TRBV19 to TRBJ2-3; D is possibly TRBD2 (5 bases). Trimming took off 7 bases at V and 4 bases at J, with 6 bases between the two ends. Germline CDR1 reads LNHDA; CDR2 reads SQIVND (reference sequence). This CDR3 region has 11 residues. CDR3 DNA sequence: TGTGCCAGTAAGAGGGCAGATACGCAGTATTTT. It codes for CASKRADTQYF.

This clone appeared many times. V gene TRBV11-3 combines with J gene TRBJ2-7; 10 bases are a match to TRBD2. Germline values: CDR1 SGHNT, CDR2 YENEEA. The CDR3 loop spans 16 amino acids. Losses at the gene ends were 3 bases for V and 2 bases for J; bases not matched to a gene: 7. The CDR3 DNA sequence: TGTGCCAGCAGCTTGGGTCCTAGCGGGGGCCCCTACGAGCAGTACTTC. Translation: CASSLGPSGGPYEQYF.

There are a few counts of this clone. CDR3 in DNA: TGTGCCAGCAGTACCCTAGCAGATACGCAGTATTTT. The encoded protein is CASSTLADTQYF. The chain uses TRBV28 and TRBJ2-3; no clear D gene. V lost 5 bases, J lost 4 bases, and 7 bases lay in between. From germline, CDR1 is MDHEN and CDR2 SYDVKM. This CDR3 is built from 12 residues. Supplemented by reference TRBV28 and TRBJ2-3, the full variable domain reads DVKVTQSSRYLVKRTGEKVFLECVQDMDHENMFWYRQDPGLGLRLIYFSYDVKMKEKGDIPEGYSVSREKKERFSLILESASTNQTSMYLCASSTLADTQYFGPGTRLTVL.

V and J are TRBV6-8 and TRBJ2-1; D gene uncertain. Germline CDR1 and CDR2: MNHGY and SAAAGT. Between the trimmed V and J ends, which lost 2 bases and 6 bases, there was a span of 14 bases. The CDR3 is made up of 15 amino acids. CDR3 loop: CASSYGQPSSNEQFF. The CDR3 nucleotides read TGTGCCAGCAGTTACGGCCAGCCATCGAGCAATGAGCAGTTCTTC.

V usage is TRBV28 and J usage is TRBJ2-2; D gene uncertain. CDR1 and CDR2 (germline): MDHEN, SYDVKM. V lost 5 bases, J lost 3 bases, and 7 bases lay in between. The CDR3 loop spans 13 amino acids. The CDR3 region is CASSRHDTGELFF. For the CDR3, the DNA is TGTGCCAGCAGTCGACACGACACCGGGGAGCTGTTTTTT. The full variable domain, rest sourced from reference TRBV28 and TRBJ2-2, is DVKVTQSSRYLVKRTGEKVFLECVQDMDHENMFWYRQDPGLGLRLIYFSYDVKMKEKGDIPEGYSVSREKKERFSLILESASTNQTSMYLCASSRHDTGELFFGEGSRLTVL.

The V and J genes are TRBV11-3 and TRBJ2-1; 12 bases are a match to TRBD2. The germline V gene encodes CDR1 SGHNT and CDR2 YENEEA. CDR3 length equals 19 residues. V shed 2 bases, J shed 0 bases, and the junction held 8 bases outside the gene matches. In DNA form, the CDR3 reads TGTGCCAGCAGCTTAACTGGGACTAGCGGGTCTAGCTCCTACAATGAGCAGTTCTTC. Protein: CASSLTGTSGSSSYNEQFF.

The sample holds a few counts of this clone. At one boundary the junction diverges from the germline segment, which might be a read error. The gene calls are TRBV7-6 and TRBJ2-3; D may correspond to TRBD1 or TRBD2 (5 bases each). The length of the CDR3 is 15 residues. Per the germline V gene, CDR1 is SGHVS and CDR2 is FNYEAQ. CDR3 DNA sequence: TGTGCTAGCAGCTTAGGGACCATAGCGACAGATACGCAGTATTTT. This sequence encodes CASSLGTIATDTQYF.